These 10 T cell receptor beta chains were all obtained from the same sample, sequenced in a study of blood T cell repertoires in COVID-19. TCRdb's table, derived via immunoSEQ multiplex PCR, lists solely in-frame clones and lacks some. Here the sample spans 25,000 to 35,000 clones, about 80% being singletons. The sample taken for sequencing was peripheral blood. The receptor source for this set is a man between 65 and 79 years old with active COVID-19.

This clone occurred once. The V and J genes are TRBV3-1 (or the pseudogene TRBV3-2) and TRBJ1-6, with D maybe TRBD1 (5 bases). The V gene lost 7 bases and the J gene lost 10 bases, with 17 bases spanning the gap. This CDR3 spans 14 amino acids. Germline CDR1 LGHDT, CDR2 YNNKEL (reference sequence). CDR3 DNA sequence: TGTGCCAGCACCCCTCGGGGGGAACGATCACCCCTCCACTTT. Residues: CASTPRGERSPLHF.

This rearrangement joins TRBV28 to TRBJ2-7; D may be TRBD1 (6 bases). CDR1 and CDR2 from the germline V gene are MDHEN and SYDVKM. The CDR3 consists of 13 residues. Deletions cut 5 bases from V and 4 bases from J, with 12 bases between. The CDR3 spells CASSPTTGYEQYF. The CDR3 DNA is TGTGCCAGCAGTCCAACAACAGGGTACGAGCAGTACTTC.

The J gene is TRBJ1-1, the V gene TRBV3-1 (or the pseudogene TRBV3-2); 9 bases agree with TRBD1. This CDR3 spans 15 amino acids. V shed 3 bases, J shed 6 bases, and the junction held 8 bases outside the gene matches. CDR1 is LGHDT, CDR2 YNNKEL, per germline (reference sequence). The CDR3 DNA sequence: TGTGCCAGCAGCCACAATGACAGGGGGGCGTCTGAAGCTTTCTTT. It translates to CASSHNDRGASEAFF.

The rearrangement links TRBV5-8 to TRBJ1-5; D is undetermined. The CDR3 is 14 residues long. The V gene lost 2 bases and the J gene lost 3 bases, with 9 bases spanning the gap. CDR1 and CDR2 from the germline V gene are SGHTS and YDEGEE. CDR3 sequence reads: CASSFEQPNQPQHF. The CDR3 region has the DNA TGTGCCAGCAGCTTCGAACAGCCCAATCAGCCCCAGCATTTT.

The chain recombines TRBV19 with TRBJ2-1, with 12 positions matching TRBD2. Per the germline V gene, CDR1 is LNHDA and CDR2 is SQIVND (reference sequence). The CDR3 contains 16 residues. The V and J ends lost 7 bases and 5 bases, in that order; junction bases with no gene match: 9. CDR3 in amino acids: CASTPTSGSTHNEQFF. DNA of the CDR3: TGTGCCAGTACCCCGACTAGCGGGAGTACACACAATGAGCAGTTCTTC.

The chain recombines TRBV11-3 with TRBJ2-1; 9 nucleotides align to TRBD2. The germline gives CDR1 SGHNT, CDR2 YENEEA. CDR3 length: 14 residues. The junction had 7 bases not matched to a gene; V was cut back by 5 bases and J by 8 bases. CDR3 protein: CASSVAGAQYEQFF. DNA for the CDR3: TGTGCCAGCAGCGTAGCGGGAGCACAGTATGAGCAGTTCTTC.

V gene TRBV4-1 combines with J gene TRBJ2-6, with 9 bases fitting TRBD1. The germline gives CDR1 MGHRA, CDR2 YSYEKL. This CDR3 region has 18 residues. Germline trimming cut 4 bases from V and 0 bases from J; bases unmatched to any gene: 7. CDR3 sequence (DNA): TGCGCCAGCAGCCTAAGGGACAGGGTCAACTCTGGGGCCAACGTCCTGACTTTC. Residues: CASSLRDRVNSGANVLTF.

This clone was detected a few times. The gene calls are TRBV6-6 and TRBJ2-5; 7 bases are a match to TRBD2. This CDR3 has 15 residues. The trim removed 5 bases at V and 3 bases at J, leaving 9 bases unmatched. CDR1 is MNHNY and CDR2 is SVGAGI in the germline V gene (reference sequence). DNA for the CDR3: TGTGCCAGCAGTCCGACCTTTGCGGGAGAAGAGACCCAGTACTTC. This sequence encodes CASSPTFAGEETQYF.

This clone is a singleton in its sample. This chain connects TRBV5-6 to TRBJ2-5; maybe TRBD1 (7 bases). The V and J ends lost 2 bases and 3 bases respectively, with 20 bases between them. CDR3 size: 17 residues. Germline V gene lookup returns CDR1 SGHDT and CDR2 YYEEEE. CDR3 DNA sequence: TGTGCCAGCAGCTTCTTCGGTGGAGGGGGCAAGGAAGAGACCCAGTACTTC. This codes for CASSFFGGGGKEETQYF.

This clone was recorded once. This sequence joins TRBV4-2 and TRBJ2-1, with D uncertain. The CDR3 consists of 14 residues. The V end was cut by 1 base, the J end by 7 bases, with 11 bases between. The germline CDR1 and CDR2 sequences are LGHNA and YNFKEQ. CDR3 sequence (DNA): TGTGCCAGCAGCCAAGGCAACCTCGAGAATGAGCAGTTCTTC. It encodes CASSQGNLENEQFF.